This T cell receptor (beta chain) was obtained from a study of shared clonotypes between healthy human individuals. Across the whole study: Per-donor plates numbered three CD4 naive, three CD4 memory, two CD8 naive and one CD8 memory.

Profiled with immunoSEQ multiplex PCR; TCRdb holds only in-frame clones, not every one. The table lists approximately 2,200,000 clones, 85% to 95% of them singletons. Positively selected for CCR7, the CD45RO-negative cells used as naive CD8 cells excluded terminally differentiated effector memory CD45RA+ cells. The V gene end was trimmed by 4 bases and the J gene end by 13 bases; junction bases not matched to a gene: 4. The CDR3 has 11 residues. Germline loops: CDR1 SGHAT, CDR2 FQNNGV. The V gene is TRBV11-2, the J gene TRBJ2-1, with 7 bases lining up with TRBD1. Sequencing was done on a sample of naive CD8+ T cells from PBMCs. The TCR was taken from a man aged 18-30 years in good health. Some clones in this sample may be carry-over from other donors' samples. DNA for the CDR3: TGTGCCAGCAGCTCAGACAGGGCCCAGTTCTTC. Residues: CASSSDRAQFF.